The 23 T cell receptor beta chains below come from one sample, sequenced in a study of T cells after posttransplantation cyclophosphamide. Sequencing was performed with immunoSEQ multiplex PCR; in TCRdb, only in-frame clones are kept and a portion is missing. The data show about 3,100 clones, with none appearing a single time. Treatment was busulfan-fludarabine conditioning, a marrow graft, and cyclophosphamide on days +3 and +4. The specimen comprised PBMCs, sampled 84 days after allogeneic stem cell transplant with posttransplant cyclophosphamide. The origin of the receptors is a female patient in her thirties or forties who received an allogeneic stem cell transplant from a related donor, was CMV-positive, and had no GVHD. The graft donor may have contributed some T cells.

The chain combines TRBV27 with TRBJ1-5; D gene uncertain. The CDR3 consists of 15 residues. With 1 base removed from V and 6 bases from J, the gap between germline ends came to 13 bases. Germline V lookup: CDR1 MNHEY, CDR2 SMNVEV (reference sequence). CDR3 sequence (DNA): TGTGCCAGCAGTTTATACTCAACTACAAGTCAGCCCCAGCATTTT. This sequence encodes CASSLYSTTSQPQHF.

In this sample, this clone turned up a few times. The chain uses TRBV5-1 and TRBJ2-2; 10 bases fit TRBD2. Germline CDR1 is SGHRS and CDR2 is YFSETQ. This CDR3 region has 16 residues. The trim removed 4 bases at V and 5 bases at J, leaving 8 bases unmatched. DNA for the CDR3: TGCGCCAGCAGCCCGCAACTAGCGGGGAGGACCGGGGAGCTGTTTTTT. Translation: CASSPQLAGRTGELFF. The full variable domain, rest sourced from reference TRBV5-1 and TRBJ2-2, is KAGVTQTPRYLIKTRGQQVTLSCSPISGHRSVSWYQQTPGQGLQFLFEYFSETQRNKGNFPGRFSGRQFSNSRSEMNVSTLELGDSALYLCASSPQLAGRTGELFFGEGSRLTVL.

This clone was seen many times. The gene calls are TRBV4-1 and TRBJ1-6; TRBD1 agrees at 8 bases. This CDR3 region has 16 residues. The V gene's germline CDR1 is MGHRA and CDR2 YSYEKL. V was clipped by 3 bases and J by 4 bases; unmatched bases: 5. DNA of the CDR3: TGCGCCAGCAGCCACGCCGGGACAGGTTATAATTCACCCCTCCACTTT. Its protein product is CASSHAGTGYNSPLHF.

This clone is medium-sized (0.01 to 0.1%) in the sample. The chain links TRBV2 to TRBJ2-1; D is unresolved. V lost 7 bases and J 4 bases, leaving 23 bases between the germline ends. CDR1 and CDR2 (germline): SNHLY, FYNNEI. CDR3 size: 17 residues. CDR3 sequence (DNA): TGTGCCAGCAAGACCCCCCAACAGACCCGGCGATACAATGAGCAGTTCTTC. It codes for CASKTPQQTRRYNEQFF.

This clone was seen at least ten times. As DNA, the CDR3 is TGTGCCAGTAGTATCGTTCGGGGGGGAGCCAAAAACATTCAGTACTTC. Encoded protein: CASSIVRGGAKNIQYF. V gene TRBV19 combines with J gene TRBJ2-4; 8 bases match TRBD2. The CDR3 is 16 residues long. Per the germline V gene, CDR1 is LNHDA and CDR2 is SQIVND (reference sequence). With V trimmed by 3 bases and J by 0 bases, 4 bases remained unmatched.

This clone was recorded many times. The CDR3 is CASSLVSDYGYTF. In DNA form, the CDR3 reads TGTGCCAGCAGTTTGGTGTCGGACTATGGCTACACCTTC. This chain links TRBV12-3 or TRBV12-4 with TRBJ1-2, with D unclear. The CDR3 is made up of 13 amino acids. Trimming took 3 bases from V and 3 from J, leaving 8 bases between them.

By frequency in the sample, this clone is hyperexpanded. The chain's CDR3 is CASSEAHTGINYEQYF. The CDR3 bases are TGTGCCAGCAGTGAAGCGCACACGGGGATAAACTACGAGCAGTACTTC. The genes are TRBV2 and TRBJ2-7, with D possibly being TRBD2 (5 bases). Per the germline V gene, CDR1 is SNHLY and CDR2 is FYNNEI. V was trimmed by 0 bases and J by 3 bases, leaving 15 bases between them. The CDR3 has 16 amino acids.

This clone was seen at least ten times. This chain connects TRBV5-5 to TRBJ2-2; 9 nucleotides align to TRBD2. CDR3 size: 17 residues. V shed 2 bases and J 0 bases; nucleotides not matched to a gene: 5. Germline V gene lookup returns CDR1 SGHKS and CDR2 YYEKEE (reference sequence). The chain's CDR3 is CASSFLAGEPNTGELFF. The DNA for the CDR3 is TGTGCCAGCAGCTTCTTAGCGGGGGAACCGAACACCGGGGAGCTGTTTTTT.

Ten or more counts support this clone. This chain connects TRBV28 to TRBJ2-1; 7 bases fit TRBD1. Germline V gene sequence: CDR1 MDHEN, CDR2 SYDVKM. CDR3 length equals 16 residues. The V and J ends lost 3 bases and 1 base, in that order; junction bases with no gene match: 6. DNA for the CDR3: TGTGCCAGCAGTTTGCACAGGGGACCTTCCTACAATGAGCAGTTCTTC. Amino acid sequence: CASSLHRGPSYNEQFF.

This clone was observed many times. The rearrangement links TRBV5-8 to TRBJ2-5, with D unresolved. The germline V and J ends were trimmed by 5 bases and 4 bases, with 6 bases remaining between them. This CDR3 region has 11 residues. Germline values: CDR1 SGHTS, CDR2 YDEGEE. CDR3 amino acids: CASSHPETQYF. The CDR3 DNA follows: TGTGCCAGCAGTCATCCAGAGACCCAGTACTTC.

This clone was found many times. The chain combines TRBV12-3 or TRBV12-4 with TRBJ1-6, with 8 bases matching TRBD1. There are 14 residues in the CDR3. The junction had 4 bases not matched to a gene; V was cut back by 5 bases and J by 7 bases. The CDR3 bases are TGTGCCAGCAGTGGAAGGACAGGGAATTCACCCCTCCACTTT. Its protein product is CASSGRTGNSPLHF.

This clone rates as medium-sized. The chain joins TRBV6-2 or TRBV6-3 to TRBJ1-6; TRBD1 agrees at 9 bases. V lost 4 bases, J lost 0 bases, and 10 bases stayed unmatched. The CDR3 runs to 19 residues. Germline V gene data show CDR1 as MNHEY and CDR2 as SVGEGT. The CDR3 reads CASSFLQGAESSYNSPLHF. The DNA of the CDR3 is TGTGCCAGCAGTTTTTTACAGGGGGCGGAGAGCTCCTATAATTCACCCCTCCACTTT.

This clone was counted only a few times. The genes are TRBV29-1 and TRBJ1-2; 7 nucleotides match TRBD1. This CDR3 comprises 15 residues. After removal of 7 bases from V and 2 bases from J, the junction contained 13 bases not matched to a gene. Germline lookup yields CDR1 SQVTM and CDR2 ANQGSEA. The CDR3: CSAMLGMTGNYGYTF. The CDR3 DNA follows: TGCAGCGCCATGTTGGGTATGACAGGGAACTATGGCTACACCTTC.

This clone came up many times. The chain has TRBV7-9 and TRBJ1-2; D gene uncertain. CDR3 length equals 15 residues. V was cut by 3 bases and J by 2 bases, with 13 bases left in between. Germline V gives CDR1 SEHNR, CDR2 FQNEAQ (reference sequence). The CDR3 protein is CASSFSAVLNYGYTF. CDR3 nucleotide sequence: TGTGCCAGCAGCTTTTCGGCGGTGCTGAACTATGGCTACACCTTC.

This clone was detected only a few times. The chain has TRBV29-1 and TRBJ1-1, with D possibly matching TRBD1 (5 bases). The CDR3 contains 14 residues. Trimming took 3 bases from V and 9 from J, leaving 20 bases between them. CDR1 is SQVTM and CDR2 is ANQGSEA in the germline V gene. The CDR3 loop is CSVELRVKGTQAFF. As DNA, the CDR3 is TGCAGCGTTGAGTTACGGGTCAAGGGGACTCAAGCTTTCTTT.

The sample holds many counts of this clone. The J gene is TRBJ2-1, the V gene TRBV14, with 10 bases lining up with TRBD1. Per germline, CDR1 SGHDN and CDR2 FVKESK. CDR3 length: 14 amino acids. J lost 4 bases, V lost 9 bases, and 6 bases had no gene match. The CDR3 here is CASQTGGLYNEQFF. The CDR3 DNA reads TGTGCCAGTCAGACAGGGGGCTTGTACAATGAGCAGTTCTTC.

By sample fraction, this clone is medium-sized. The chain is built from TRBV2 and TRBJ2-1; 13 bases align to TRBD2. The CDR3 totals 15 residues. V gave up 6 bases and J gave up 5 bases; unmatched junction bases: 4. In germline, CDR1 is SNHLY, CDR2 FYNNEI. CDR3 nucleotide sequence: TGTGCCAGCAGCGAACTAGCGGGGGGGCACAATGAGCAGTTCTTC. Amino acids: CASSELAGGHNEQFF.

This clone qualifies as medium-sized. The chain combines TRBV27 with TRBJ2-7, with D possibly TRBD1 on 6 matching bases. V was cut by 4 bases and J by 3 bases, with 13 bases left in between. CDR1 and CDR2 from the germline V gene are MNHEY and SMNVEV (reference sequence). The CDR3 runs 14 residues. Here the CDR3 reads CASSSSTGDYEQYF. The CDR3 nucleotides are TGTGCCAGCAGTTCGTCGACAGGAGACTACGAGCAGTACTTC.

In its sample, this clone was seen many times. V gene TRBV6-6 combines with J gene TRBJ2-5; D may be TRBD2 (7 bases). V was shortened by 6 bases and J by 6 bases, with 14 bases between the two germline ends. Looked up from germline, CDR1 is MNHNY and CDR2 is SVGAGI (reference sequence). CDR3 length: 13 amino acids. The CDR3 sequence is CASREPGGQTQYF. CDR3 nucleotide sequence: TGTGCCAGCAGGGAGCCCGGGGGGCAGACCCAGTACTTC.

This clone counts as medium-sized. The chain has TRBV19 and TRBJ1-5, with 12 bases lining up with TRBD1. CDR3 length: 15 amino acids. With 6 bases clipped from V and 7 bases from J, the junction kept 7 bases outside the gene matches. Germline V gene data show CDR1 as LNHDA and CDR2 as SQIVND (reference sequence). The CDR3 spells CASRRGTGGEQPQHF. Here the CDR3 DNA reads TGTGCCAGTAGACGTGGGACAGGGGGCGAACAGCCCCAGCATTTT.

This clone has at least ten counts. The gene calls are TRBV6-1 and TRBJ1-1, with TRBD1 as a possible D gene (5 bases). The V end lost 6 bases, the J end lost 3 bases, and 17 bases lay between the germline ends. CDR1 MNHNS and CDR2 SASEGT come from the germline V gene. The CDR3 sequence is 15 residues long. CDR3 DNA: TGTGCCAGCAGGAGGACCTTAGACAGCTACACTGAAGCTTTCTTT. Translation gives CASRRTLDSYTEAFF.

Remarks on this clone: This same CDR3 is encoded by further DNA sequences in the sample. This chain links TRBV9 with TRBJ2-7; D not resolved. Looked up from germline, CDR1 is SGDLS and CDR2 is YYNGEE. V was clipped by 10 bases and J by 2 bases, with 22 bases between them. The CDR3 is 15 residues long. CDR3 in amino acids: CACFFKQETAYEQYF. CDR3 DNA: TGTGCCTGCTTTTTCAAGCAGGAGACGGCCTACGAGCAGTACTTC.

The rearrangement joins TRBV6-1 to TRBJ2-3; 10 bases are a match to TRBD1. The CDR3 totals 15 residues. Germline V CDR1 and CDR2: MNHNS, SASEGT. Trimming at V came to 3 bases and at J to 1 base, leaving 1 base not matched to a gene. CDR3 nucleotides: TGTGCCAGCAGTGAGGGGACAGGGGGCACAGATACGCAGTATTTT. This codes for CASSEGTGGTDTQYF.